This T cell receptor beta chain emerged from a study of blood T cells in healthy people across ages. Study-level background: Capture via template switching afforded approximately one barcoded beta molecule per two T cells. The study, taken as a whole, reports: Diversity estimates drawn from one million T cells were deemed underestimates.

Germline assignment: CDR1 SGHKS and CDR2 YYEKEE (reference sequence). Trimming shortened V by 9 bases and J by 1 base, and 17 bases separated the two germline ends. This CDR3 spans 14 amino acids. This clonotype was recorded at least ten times. Its target is not known. Primers used in a second PCR of about 7 to 12 cycles were a sample-barcoded 5' primer and a J-beta primer mix. Tagging of each cDNA molecule was performed by a template-switch adaptor with 12 random nucleotides. Individual samples furnished no less than 2.5 million CDR3-containing paired-end reads apiece. TCRdb reprocessed the 5' RACE reads with MiXCR, giving one entry per CDR3 protein. This table has some 690,000 distinct CDR3 sequences, about a fifth appearing once.

Sequenced sample: blood. This TCR was sampled from a man between 65 and 85 years old in good health. The V and J genes are TRBV5-5 and TRBJ2-7; D is unresolved. The CDR3 coding sequence is TGTGCCACCCGCTTTCTCCTGCAATCCTACGAGCAGTACTTC. Translated, it gives CATRFLLQSYEQYF.